This TCR beta chain was obtained from a study of vaccination and CD4 T cells after COVID-19. Treatment denoted: roughly 10-day PBMC culture with coronavirus spike peptide pools or control peptides (ViraFEST assay). As regards this clonotype: The antigen is undetermined.

V was pared by 1 base and J by 0 bases, with 14 bases of the junction left unmatched. The CDR3 loop spans 19 amino acids. Germline V gives CDR1 SGHTA, CDR2 FQGNSA. The Oncomine TCR Beta short-read assay was applied to DNA of cultured CD4+ T cells. Cultured CD4+ T cells were the source of extracted genomic DNA. TCRdb called the PCR reads again in MiXCR, with one record for every CDR3 protein. The sample records 12,000 or so distinct CDR3 sequences, 46% being singletons. V and J are TRBV7-2 and TRBJ1-1; 7 nucleotides agree with TRBD1. This TCR was sampled from a human donor who had recovered from COVID-19. What was sequenced was CD4+ T cells from blood, cultured in vitro. CDR3 residues: CASSLEYPGRGVVNTEAFF. CDR3 sequence (DNA): TGTGCCAGCAGCTTAGAGTACCCCGGCAGGGGGGTGGTGAACACTGAAGCTTTCTTT.